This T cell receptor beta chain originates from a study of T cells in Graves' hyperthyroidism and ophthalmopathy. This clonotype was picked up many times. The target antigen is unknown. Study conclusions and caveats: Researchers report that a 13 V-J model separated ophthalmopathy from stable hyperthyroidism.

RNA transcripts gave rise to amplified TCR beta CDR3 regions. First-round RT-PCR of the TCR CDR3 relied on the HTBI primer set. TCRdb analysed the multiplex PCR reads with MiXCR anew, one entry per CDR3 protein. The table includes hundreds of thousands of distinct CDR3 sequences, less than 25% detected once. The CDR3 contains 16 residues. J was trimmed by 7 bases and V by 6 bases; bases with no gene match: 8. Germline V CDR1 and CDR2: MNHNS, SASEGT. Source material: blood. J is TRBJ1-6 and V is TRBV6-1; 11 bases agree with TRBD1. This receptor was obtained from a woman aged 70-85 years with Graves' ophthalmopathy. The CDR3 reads CASSYRTGGRNSPLHF. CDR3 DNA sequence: TGTGCCAGCAGCTACCGGACAGGGGGCAGGAATTCACCCCTCCACTTT.